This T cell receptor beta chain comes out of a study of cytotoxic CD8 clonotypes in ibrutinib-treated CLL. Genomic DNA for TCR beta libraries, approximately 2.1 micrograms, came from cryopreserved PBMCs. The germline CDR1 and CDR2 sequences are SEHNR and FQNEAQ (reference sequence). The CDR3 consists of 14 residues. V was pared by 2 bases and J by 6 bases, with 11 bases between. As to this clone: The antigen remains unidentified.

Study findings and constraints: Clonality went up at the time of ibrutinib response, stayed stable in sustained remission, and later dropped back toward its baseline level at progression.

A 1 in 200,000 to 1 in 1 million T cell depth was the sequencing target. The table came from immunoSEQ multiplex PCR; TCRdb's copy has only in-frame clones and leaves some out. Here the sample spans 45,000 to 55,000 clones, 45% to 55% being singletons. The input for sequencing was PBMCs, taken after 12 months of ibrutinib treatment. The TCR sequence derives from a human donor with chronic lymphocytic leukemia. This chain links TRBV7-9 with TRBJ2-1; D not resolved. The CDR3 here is CASSLTDGSNEQFF. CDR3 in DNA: TGTGCCAGCAGCTTAACGGACGGGTCCAATGAGCAGTTCTTC.